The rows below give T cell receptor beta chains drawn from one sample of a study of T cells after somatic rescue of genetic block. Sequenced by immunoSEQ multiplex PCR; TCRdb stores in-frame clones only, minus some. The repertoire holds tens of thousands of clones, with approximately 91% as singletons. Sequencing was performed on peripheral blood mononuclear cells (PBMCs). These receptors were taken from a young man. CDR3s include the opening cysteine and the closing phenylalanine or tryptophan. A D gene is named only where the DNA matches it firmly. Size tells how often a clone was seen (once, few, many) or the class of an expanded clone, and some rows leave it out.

CASSRVGERSYEQYF,TGTGCCAGCAGTCGTGTGGGGGAGCGCTCCTACGAGCAGTACTTC,15,TRBJ2-7,-,TRBV28,-
CASSPPSTDTQYF,TGTGCCAGCTCACCACCGTCCACAGATACGCAGTATTTT,13,TRBJ2-3,-,TRBV18,-
CASSQDTSWESGANVLTF,TGCGCCAGCAGCCAAGATACTAGTTGGGAGTCTGGGGCCAACGTCCTGACTTTC,18,TRBJ2-6,medium-sized,TRBV4-1,-
CASSLGIAYEQYF,TGTGCCAGCAGCTTGGGGATTGCCTACGAGCAGTACTTC,13,TRBJ2-7,-,TRBV7-8,-
CASSLGQGTYNEQFF,TGTGCCAGTAGTCTCGGACAGGGAACCTACAATGAGCAGTTCTTC,15,TRBJ2-1,-,TRBV19,TRBD1
CAWSATGLSSYNEQFF,TGTGCCTGGAGTGCGACAGGGCTAAGCTCCTACAATGAGCAGTTCTTC,16,TRBJ2-1,-,TRBV30,TRBD1
CAWSRDRPYGYTF,TGTGCCTGGAGTCGGGACAGGCCCTATGGCTACACCTTC,13,TRBJ1-2,-,TRBV30,TRBD1
CASRETPGGNSPLHF,TGCGCCAGCAGAGAAACTCCGGGAGGAAATTCACCCCTCCACTTT,15,TRBJ1-6,-,TRBV4-1,-
CASRPKEGLGGQPQHF,TGTGCCAGCAGACCCAAGGAAGGATTAGGAGGGCAGCCCCAGCATTTT,16,TRBJ1-5,-,TRBV28,-
CASSDQLQGAGNEKLFF,TGTGCCAGCAGTGACCAGCTCCAGGGGGCGGGTAATGAAAAACTGTTTTTT,17,TRBJ1-4,-,TRBV2,TRBD1
CASSQESGDPYNEQFF,TGTGCCAGCAGCCAAGAATCCGGAGACCCCTACAATGAGCAGTTCTTC,16,TRBJ2-1,-,TRBV4-2,-
CASSQPPRGTRTGELFF,TGCGCCAGCAGCCAACCCCCGCGGGGCACAAGGACCGGGGAGCTGTTTTTT,17,TRBJ2-2,-,TRBV4-3,-
CAWERNSGNTIYF,TGTGCCTGGGAACGTAATTCGGGAAACACCATATATTTT,13,TRBJ1-3,-,TRBV30,-
CASSGGQGLMETQYF,TGTGCCAGCAGCGGCGGACAGGGGCTGATGGAGACCCAGTACTTC,15,TRBJ2-5,once,TRBV5-4,TRBD1
CATSDGGGSYNEQFF,TGTGCCACCAGCGACGGCGGGGGAAGTTACAATGAGCAGTTCTTC,15,TRBJ2-1,-,TRBV15,TRBD2
CASSKFGSTYEQYF,TGTGCCAGCAGCAAATTTGGCAGTACCTACGAGCAGTACTTC,14,TRBJ2-7,-,TRBV21-1,-
CASGLGGRQETQYF,TGTGCCAGCGGGCTCGGGGGGCGGCAAGAGACCCAGTACTTC,14,TRBJ2-5,-,TRBV7-3,-
CARRQKGLNNQPQHF,TGCGCCAGACGTCAGAAGGGTTTGAACAATCAGCCCCAGCATTTT,15,TRBJ1-5,-,TRBV23-1,-
CASSPYGSYEQYF,TGTGCCAGCAGCCCCTACGGATCCTACGAGCAGTACTTC,13,TRBJ2-7,-,TRBV7-9,-
CAWSPLGGGAGDTQYF,TGTGCCTGGAGCCCCCTTGGCGGGGGGGCCGGTGATACGCAGTATTTT,16,TRBJ2-3,-,TRBV30,TRBD2
CASSLEIGQGSSYEQYF,TGTGCCAGCAGCTTAGAGATTGGGCAGGGGAGCTCCTACGAGCAGTACTTC,17,TRBJ2-7,-,TRBV11-2,-
CASSPPYSGSGANVLTF,TGTGCCAGCAGTCCACCCTACTCGGGTAGTGGGGCCAACGTCCTGACTTTC,17,TRBJ2-6,-,TRBV27,-
CASSAQAVTDTQYF,TGTGCCAGCAGCGCACAGGCGGTAACAGATACGCAGTATTTT,14,TRBJ2-3,-,TRBV2,-
CASSATASLPGKPQHF,TGTGCCAGCAGTGCCACCGCATCCCTCCCGGGGAAGCCCCAGCATTTT,16,TRBJ1-5,-,TRBV6-1,-
CASSTSGSYEQYF,TGTGCCAGCAGCACATCAGGGTCCTACGAGCAGTACTTC,13,TRBJ2-7,once,TRBV7-8,-
CASSLTGRSNTGELFF,TGTGCCAGCAGCTTAACCGGCAGGTCTAACACCGGGGAGCTGTTTTTT,16,TRBJ2-2,-,TRBV7-3,-
CATSRATSGRADTQYF,TGTGCCACCAGCAGAGCGACTAGCGGGAGAGCAGATACGCAGTATTTT,16,TRBJ2-3,-,TRBV15,TRBD2
CASSLGLNTGELFF,TGTGCCAGCAGCTTGGGACTAAACACCGGGGAGCTGTTTTTT,14,TRBJ2-2,-,TRBV5-8,-
CASSYGTATNEKLFF,TGCGCCAGCAGCTACGGGACGGCGACTAATGAAAAACTGTTTTTT,15,TRBJ1-4,-,TRBV5-1,-
CASSLTGNTEAFF,TGTGCCAGCAGCTTAACGGGGAACACTGAAGCTTTCTTT,13,TRBJ1-1,-,TRBV7-9,-
CASSRRAGTTEAFF,TGTGCCAGCAGTCGGCGGGCAGGGACCACTGAAGCTTTCTTT,14,TRBJ1-1,-,TRBV7-8,-
CASSYPGQGPEKLFF,TGTGCCAGCAGCTACCCGGGACAGGGACCCGAAAAACTGTTTTTT,15,TRBJ1-4,-,TRBV7-2,TRBD1
CAISEGPGGSDGYTF,TGTGCCATCAGTGAGGGCCCCGGGGGGTCGGATGGCTACACCTTC,15,TRBJ1-2,-,TRBV10-3,-
CASSEAGRTNSPLHF,TGTGCCAGCAGTGAAGCGGGTCGGACCAATTCACCCCTCCACTTT,15,TRBJ1-6,-,TRBV2,-
CASSLPGRLPSSYEQYF,TGTGCCAGCAGCTTGCCGGGGAGGCTACCCAGCTCCTACGAGCAGTACTTC,17,TRBJ2-7,once,TRBV5-8,-
CASSLGTGTEAFF,TGTGCCAGCAGCCTAGGGACGGGAACTGAAGCTTTCTTT,13,TRBJ1-1,-,TRBV2,-
CASSQSLGDNSPLHF,TGTGCCAGCAGCCAGTCATTAGGGGATAATTCACCCCTCCACTTT,15,TRBJ1-6,-,TRBV4-2,-
CSAWPNGNTEAFF,TGCAGCGCCTGGCCTAACGGGAACACTGAAGCTTTCTTT,13,TRBJ1-1,once,TRBV29-1,-